Listed below are T cell receptor beta chains from one sample, sequenced in a study of T cells after yellow fever vaccination. MiXCR, run by TCRdb on the 5' RACE reads, gives a single entry per CDR3 protein. The sample lists around 350,000 distinct CDR3 sequences; 11% were seen once. The starting material was PBMCs, obtained on the day of the first yellow fever vaccination. All receptors come from a man between 18 and 35 years old who received the YFV17D yellow fever vaccine. CDR3s include the opening cysteine and the closing phenylalanine or tryptophan. The order of the fields is V gene, J gene, CDR3 protein.

TRBV9	TRBJ2-3	CASSVEQGAPDTQYF
TRBV6-4	TRBJ2-1	CASSAGPGQYNEQFF
TRBV7-6	TRBJ2-1	CASSLRDSFFGEQFF
TRBV28	TRBJ2-7	CASSLPRTGGYEQYF
TRBV19	TRBJ1-6	CASSTEQGNDSPLHF
TRBV27	TRBJ2-2	CASSLQGQGELFF
TRBV20-1	TRBJ1-2	CSGKQDLNGYGYTF
TRBV18	TRBJ2-5	CASSPQDRETQYF
TRBV30	TRBJ2-3	CAWTVESTDTQYF
TRBV5-1	TRBJ2-2	CASSATGTSVGTGELFF
TRBV6-1	TRBJ1-6	CASSDPLGSYNSPLHF
TRBV7-2	TRBJ1-4	CASSLVGRTNEKLFF
TRBV19	TRBJ1-1	CAREGVGGAFF
TRBV20-1	TRBJ2-1	CSARVSRGRDNEQFF
TRBV5-6	TRBJ2-7	CASSFRAVGPEQYF
TRBV5-4	TRBJ2-6	CASSFPAAYFSGANVLTF
TRBV10-3	TRBJ2-1	CAISPPQGAGNEQFF
TRBV3-1	TRBJ2-2	CASRLRDTNTGELFF
TRBV4-1	TRBJ1-1	CASRGFLKGTEAFF
TRBV5-1	TRBJ1-3	CASSLIQGVGNTIYF
TRBV7-9	TRBJ2-7	CAGTRLDRAYEQYF
TRBV6-2/TRBV6-3	TRBJ2-1	CTPRGGSYNEQFF
TRBV7-2	TRBJ2-5	CASSRTGSKTQYF
TRBV27	TRBJ2-3	CASSFPIPQGETDTQYF
TRBV5-1	TRBJ1-2	CASSLVGAPSYGYTF
TRBV27	TRBJ2-3	CASALTRGSTDTQYF
TRBV12-3/TRBV12-4	TRBJ2-4	CASIRREENIQYF
TRBV12-5	TRBJ2-5	CASRFGTEETQYF
TRBV14	TRBJ1-1	CASSQESLGRGVMNTEAFF
TRBV5-5	TRBJ1-5	CASSALDLGNQPQHF
TRBV11-2	TRBJ2-1	CASSLGSSGGVNEQFF
TRBV5-6	TRBJ1-2	CASSLLLGGYTF
TRBV4-2	TRBJ2-5	CASSQESQGAQETQYF
TRBV19	TRBJ2-7	CASSIGQDYEQYF
TRBV3-1	TRBJ2-2	CASSQESWTGVTGELFF
TRBV7-8	TRBJ1-1	CASSQGHGYGEAFF
TRBV27	TRBJ2-7	CASSLKTGGIDEQYF
TRBV7-8	TRBJ2-5	CASSLTSGGARRTQYF
TRBV28	TRBJ2-5	CASSLYPGLQETQYF
TRBV4-1	TRBJ2-5	CASSPGRGTQETQYF
TRBV5-1	TRBJ2-1	CASSFAPGLSYNEQFF
TRBV5-4	TRBJ2-2	CASTPGQNTGELFF
TRBV6-5	TRBJ2-3	CASSLRVGGSTDTQYF
TRBV6-1	TRBJ2-5	CASSIGGRVETQYF
TRBV7-8	TRBJ1-3	CASTGTVGNTIYF
TRBV27	TRBJ1-6	CASSPGQGVVSPLHF
TRBV4-2	TRBJ2-3	CASIQGAGTPRDTQYF
TRBV6-1	TRBJ1-6	CASSSAGSNSPLHF
TRBV7-2	TRBJ2-1	CASSPAPRGRLNNEQFF
TRBV5-3	TRBJ1-5	CARSFDRGSNQPQHF